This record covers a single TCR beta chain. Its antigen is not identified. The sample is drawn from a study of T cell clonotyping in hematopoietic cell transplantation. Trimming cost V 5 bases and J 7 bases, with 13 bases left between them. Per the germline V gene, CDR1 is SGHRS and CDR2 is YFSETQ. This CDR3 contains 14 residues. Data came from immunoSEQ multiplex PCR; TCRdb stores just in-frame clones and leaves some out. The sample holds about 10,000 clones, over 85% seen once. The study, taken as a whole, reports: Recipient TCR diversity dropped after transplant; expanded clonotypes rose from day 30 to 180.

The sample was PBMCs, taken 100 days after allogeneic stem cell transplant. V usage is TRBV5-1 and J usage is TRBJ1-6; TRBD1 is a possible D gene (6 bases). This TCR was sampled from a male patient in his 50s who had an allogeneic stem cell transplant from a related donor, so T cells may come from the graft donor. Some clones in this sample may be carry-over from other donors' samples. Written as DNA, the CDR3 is TGCGCCAGCAGAATGGGGGCTGAGAATTCACCCCTCCACTTT. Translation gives CASRMGAENSPLHF.